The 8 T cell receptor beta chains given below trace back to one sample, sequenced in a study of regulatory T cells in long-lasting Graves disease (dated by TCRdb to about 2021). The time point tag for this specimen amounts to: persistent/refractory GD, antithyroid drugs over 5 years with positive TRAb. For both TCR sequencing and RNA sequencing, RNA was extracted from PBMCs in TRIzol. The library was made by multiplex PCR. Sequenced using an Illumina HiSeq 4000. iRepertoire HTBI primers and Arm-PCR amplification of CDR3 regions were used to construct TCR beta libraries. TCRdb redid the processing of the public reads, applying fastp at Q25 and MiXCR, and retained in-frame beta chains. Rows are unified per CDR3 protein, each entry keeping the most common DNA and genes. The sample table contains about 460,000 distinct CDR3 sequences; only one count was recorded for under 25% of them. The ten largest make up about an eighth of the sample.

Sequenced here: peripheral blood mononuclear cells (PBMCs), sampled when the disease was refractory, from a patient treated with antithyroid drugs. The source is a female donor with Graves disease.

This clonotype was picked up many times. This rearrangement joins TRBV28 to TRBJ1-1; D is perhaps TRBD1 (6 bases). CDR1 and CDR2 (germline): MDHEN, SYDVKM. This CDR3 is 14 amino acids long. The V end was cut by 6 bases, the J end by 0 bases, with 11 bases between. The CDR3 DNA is TGTGCCAGCAGGGGTTCAGGGGTGAACACTGAAGCTTTCTTT. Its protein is CASRGSGVNTEAFF.

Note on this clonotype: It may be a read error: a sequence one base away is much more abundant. This CDR3 is CASSSRVSPTKNTGELFF. For the CDR3, the DNA is TGTGCCAGCAGTTCTAGGGTCAGCCCCACGAAGAACACCGGGGAGCTGTTTTTT. The chain recombines TRBV28 with TRBJ2-2; D gene ambiguous. Germline V gives CDR1 MDHEN, CDR2 SYDVKM. V was cut by 4 bases and J by 1 base, with 19 bases left in between. CDR3 length: 18 amino acids. The full variable domain, its missing parts supplied by reference TRBV28 and TRBJ2-2, is DVKVTQSSRYLVKRTGEKVFLECVQDMDHENMFWYRQDPGLGLRLIYFSYDVKMKEKGDIPEGYSVSREKKERFSLILESASTNQTSMYLCASSSRVSPTKNTGELFFGEGSRLTVL.

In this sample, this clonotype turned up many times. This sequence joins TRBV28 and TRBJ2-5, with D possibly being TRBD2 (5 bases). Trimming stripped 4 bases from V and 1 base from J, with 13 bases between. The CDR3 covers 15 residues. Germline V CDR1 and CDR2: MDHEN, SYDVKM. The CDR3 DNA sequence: TGTGCCAGCAGTTCCAGCGGCAGGCTCCAAGAGACCCAGTACTTC. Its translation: CASSSSGRLQETQYF.

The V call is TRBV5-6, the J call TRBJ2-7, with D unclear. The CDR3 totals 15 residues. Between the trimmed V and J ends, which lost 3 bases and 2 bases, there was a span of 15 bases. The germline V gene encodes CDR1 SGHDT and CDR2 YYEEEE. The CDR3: CASSSYSTFPYEQYF. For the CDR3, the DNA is TGTGCCAGCAGCTCATACTCGACATTTCCCTACGAGCAGTACTTC. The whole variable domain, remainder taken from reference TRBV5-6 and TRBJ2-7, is DAGVTQSPTHLIKTRGQQVTLRCSPKSGHDTVSWYQQALGQGPQFIFQYYEEEERQRGNFPDRFSGHQFPNYSSELNVNALLLGDSALYLCASSSYSTFPYEQYFGPGTRLTVT.

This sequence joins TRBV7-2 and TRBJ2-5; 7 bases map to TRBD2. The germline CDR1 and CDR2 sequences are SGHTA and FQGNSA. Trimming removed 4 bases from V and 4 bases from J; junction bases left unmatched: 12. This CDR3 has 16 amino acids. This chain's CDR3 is CASSYRTRIDGETQYF. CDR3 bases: TGTGCCAGCAGCTATCGGACTAGAATTGATGGAGAGACCCAGTACTTC.

The CDR3 DNA is TGTGCCACGATGGACAGGGGGCTGAACACTGAAGCTTTCTTT. Amino acids: CATMDRGLNTEAFF. This sequence joins TRBV10-3 and TRBJ1-1, with TRBD1 identical over 11 bases. There are 14 residues in the CDR3. With 10 bases clipped from V and 0 bases from J, the junction kept 4 bases outside the gene matches. Per the germline V gene, CDR1 is ENHRY and CDR2 is SYGVKD.

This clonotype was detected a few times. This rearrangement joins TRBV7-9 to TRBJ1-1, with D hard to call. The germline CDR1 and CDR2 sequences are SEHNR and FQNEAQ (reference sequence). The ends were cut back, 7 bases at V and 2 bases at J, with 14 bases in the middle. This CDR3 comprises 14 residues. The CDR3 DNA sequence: TGTGCCAGCACCCAAGGGCAGACTAACACTGAAGCTTTCTTT. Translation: CASTQGQTNTEAFF. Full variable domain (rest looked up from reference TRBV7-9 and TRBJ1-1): DTGVSQNPRHKITKRGQNVTFRCDPISEHNRLYWYRQTLGQGPEFLTYFQNEAQLEKSRLLSDRFSAERPKGSFSTLEIQRTEQGDSAMYLCASTQGQTNTEAFFGQGTRLTVV.

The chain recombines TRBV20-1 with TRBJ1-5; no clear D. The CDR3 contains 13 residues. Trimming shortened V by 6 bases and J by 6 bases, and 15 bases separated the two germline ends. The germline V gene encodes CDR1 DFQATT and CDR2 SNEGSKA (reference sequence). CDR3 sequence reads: CSAGKGMGQPQHF. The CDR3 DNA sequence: TGCAGTGCCGGGAAGGGAATGGGTCAGCCCCAGCATTTT.